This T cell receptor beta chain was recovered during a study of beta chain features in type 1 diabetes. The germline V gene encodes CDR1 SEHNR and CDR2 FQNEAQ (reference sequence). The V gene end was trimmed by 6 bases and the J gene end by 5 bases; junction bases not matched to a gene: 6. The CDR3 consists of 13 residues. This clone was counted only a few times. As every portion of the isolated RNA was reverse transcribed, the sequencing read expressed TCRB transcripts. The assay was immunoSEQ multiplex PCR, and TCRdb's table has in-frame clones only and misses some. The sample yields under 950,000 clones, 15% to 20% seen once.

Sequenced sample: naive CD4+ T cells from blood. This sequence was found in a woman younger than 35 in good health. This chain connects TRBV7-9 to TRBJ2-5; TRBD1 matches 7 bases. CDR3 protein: CASSYRGWETQYF. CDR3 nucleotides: TGTGCCAGCAGTTACAGGGGTTGGGAGACCCAGTACTTC. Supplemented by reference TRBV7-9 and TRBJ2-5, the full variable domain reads DTGVSQNPRHKITKRGQNVTFRCDPISEHNRLYWYRQTLGQGPEFLTYFQNEAQLEKSRLLSDRFSAERPKGSFSTLEIQRTEQGDSAMYLCASSYRGWETQYFGPGTRLLVL.